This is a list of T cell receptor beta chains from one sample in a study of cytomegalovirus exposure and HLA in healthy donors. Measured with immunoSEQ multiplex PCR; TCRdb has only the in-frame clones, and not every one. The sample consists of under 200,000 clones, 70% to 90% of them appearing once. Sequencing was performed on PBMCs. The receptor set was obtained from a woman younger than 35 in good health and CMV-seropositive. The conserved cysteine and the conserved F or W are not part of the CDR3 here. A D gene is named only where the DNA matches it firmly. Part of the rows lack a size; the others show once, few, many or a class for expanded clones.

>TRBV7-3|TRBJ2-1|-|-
ASSLAVPGNEQF
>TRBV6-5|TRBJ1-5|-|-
ASCRDTSRQPQH
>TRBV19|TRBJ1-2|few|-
ASSIGPGQGLPNYGYT
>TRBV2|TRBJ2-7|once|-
ASSSPPYEQY
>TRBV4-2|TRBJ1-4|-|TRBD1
ASSPGQGNEKLF
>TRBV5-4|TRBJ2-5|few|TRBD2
ASSLGSGGGETQY
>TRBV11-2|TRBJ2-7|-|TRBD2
ASEQRGGSEQY
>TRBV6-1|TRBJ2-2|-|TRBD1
ASSETGGAGELF
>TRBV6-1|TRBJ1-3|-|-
ASSVSFPSGNTIY
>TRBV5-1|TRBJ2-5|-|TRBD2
ASSLWPSGGQETQY